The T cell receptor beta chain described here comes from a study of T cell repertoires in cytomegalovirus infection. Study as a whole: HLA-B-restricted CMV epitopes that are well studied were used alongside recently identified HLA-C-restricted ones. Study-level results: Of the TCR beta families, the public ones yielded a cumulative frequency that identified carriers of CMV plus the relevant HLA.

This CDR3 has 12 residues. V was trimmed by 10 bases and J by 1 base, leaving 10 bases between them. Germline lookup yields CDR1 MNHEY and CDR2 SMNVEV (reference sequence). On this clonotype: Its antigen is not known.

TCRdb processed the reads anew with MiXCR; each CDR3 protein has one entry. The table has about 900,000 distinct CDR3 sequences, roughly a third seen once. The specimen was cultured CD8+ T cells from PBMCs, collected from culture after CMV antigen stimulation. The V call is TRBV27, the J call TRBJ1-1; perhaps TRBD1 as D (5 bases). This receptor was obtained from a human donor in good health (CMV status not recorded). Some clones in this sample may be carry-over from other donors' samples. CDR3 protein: CATRRGNTEAFF. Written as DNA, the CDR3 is TGTGCCACGAGGAGGGGGAACACTGAAGCTTTCTTT.